This T cell receptor beta chain was sequenced in a study of T cell changes during pregnancy in multiple sclerosis (dated by TCRdb to between 2018 and 2020). General notes on the study: In women with multiple sclerosis, the researchers looked at how the T cell repertoire shifted as pregnancy progressed.

Comments on this clone: Its target antigen remains unknown. No per-base quality is available; no much larger clone lies one base away.

Library prep was done by the immunoSEQ multiplex PCR assay. TCRdb took this table from immuneACCESS and kept in-frame rearrangements with V and J called. Such tables lack part of the clones; where checked against another copy, unresolved V genes explain under half of the gap, and the rest is unexplained. The table for this sample lists tens of thousands of clones; about 90% of them were counted only once. Less than 3% of the sample goes to the ten largest clones. CDR1 MNHEY and CDR2 SMNVEV are derived from the germline V gene (reference sequence). The CDR3 contains 16 residues, cysteine and phenylalanine counted. Of all the DNA, just the CDR3 is kept, 48 bases in frame from base 1. The junction shows trimming of 5 bases on V and 11 bases on J, and the gene matches do not reach 10 bases of it.

Sequencing used peripheral blood, obtained before pregnancy. The receptor was derived from a female donor with multiple sclerosis, enrolled in a pregnancy study. The rearrangement combines TRBV27 with TRBJ2-1; 15 bases in the junction line up with TRBD2. Read as DNA, the sequence is TGTGCCAGCAGTCCTCCCATTGGACTAGCGGGAGGGAAGCAGTTCTTC. Its protein product is CASSPPIGLAGGKQFF.